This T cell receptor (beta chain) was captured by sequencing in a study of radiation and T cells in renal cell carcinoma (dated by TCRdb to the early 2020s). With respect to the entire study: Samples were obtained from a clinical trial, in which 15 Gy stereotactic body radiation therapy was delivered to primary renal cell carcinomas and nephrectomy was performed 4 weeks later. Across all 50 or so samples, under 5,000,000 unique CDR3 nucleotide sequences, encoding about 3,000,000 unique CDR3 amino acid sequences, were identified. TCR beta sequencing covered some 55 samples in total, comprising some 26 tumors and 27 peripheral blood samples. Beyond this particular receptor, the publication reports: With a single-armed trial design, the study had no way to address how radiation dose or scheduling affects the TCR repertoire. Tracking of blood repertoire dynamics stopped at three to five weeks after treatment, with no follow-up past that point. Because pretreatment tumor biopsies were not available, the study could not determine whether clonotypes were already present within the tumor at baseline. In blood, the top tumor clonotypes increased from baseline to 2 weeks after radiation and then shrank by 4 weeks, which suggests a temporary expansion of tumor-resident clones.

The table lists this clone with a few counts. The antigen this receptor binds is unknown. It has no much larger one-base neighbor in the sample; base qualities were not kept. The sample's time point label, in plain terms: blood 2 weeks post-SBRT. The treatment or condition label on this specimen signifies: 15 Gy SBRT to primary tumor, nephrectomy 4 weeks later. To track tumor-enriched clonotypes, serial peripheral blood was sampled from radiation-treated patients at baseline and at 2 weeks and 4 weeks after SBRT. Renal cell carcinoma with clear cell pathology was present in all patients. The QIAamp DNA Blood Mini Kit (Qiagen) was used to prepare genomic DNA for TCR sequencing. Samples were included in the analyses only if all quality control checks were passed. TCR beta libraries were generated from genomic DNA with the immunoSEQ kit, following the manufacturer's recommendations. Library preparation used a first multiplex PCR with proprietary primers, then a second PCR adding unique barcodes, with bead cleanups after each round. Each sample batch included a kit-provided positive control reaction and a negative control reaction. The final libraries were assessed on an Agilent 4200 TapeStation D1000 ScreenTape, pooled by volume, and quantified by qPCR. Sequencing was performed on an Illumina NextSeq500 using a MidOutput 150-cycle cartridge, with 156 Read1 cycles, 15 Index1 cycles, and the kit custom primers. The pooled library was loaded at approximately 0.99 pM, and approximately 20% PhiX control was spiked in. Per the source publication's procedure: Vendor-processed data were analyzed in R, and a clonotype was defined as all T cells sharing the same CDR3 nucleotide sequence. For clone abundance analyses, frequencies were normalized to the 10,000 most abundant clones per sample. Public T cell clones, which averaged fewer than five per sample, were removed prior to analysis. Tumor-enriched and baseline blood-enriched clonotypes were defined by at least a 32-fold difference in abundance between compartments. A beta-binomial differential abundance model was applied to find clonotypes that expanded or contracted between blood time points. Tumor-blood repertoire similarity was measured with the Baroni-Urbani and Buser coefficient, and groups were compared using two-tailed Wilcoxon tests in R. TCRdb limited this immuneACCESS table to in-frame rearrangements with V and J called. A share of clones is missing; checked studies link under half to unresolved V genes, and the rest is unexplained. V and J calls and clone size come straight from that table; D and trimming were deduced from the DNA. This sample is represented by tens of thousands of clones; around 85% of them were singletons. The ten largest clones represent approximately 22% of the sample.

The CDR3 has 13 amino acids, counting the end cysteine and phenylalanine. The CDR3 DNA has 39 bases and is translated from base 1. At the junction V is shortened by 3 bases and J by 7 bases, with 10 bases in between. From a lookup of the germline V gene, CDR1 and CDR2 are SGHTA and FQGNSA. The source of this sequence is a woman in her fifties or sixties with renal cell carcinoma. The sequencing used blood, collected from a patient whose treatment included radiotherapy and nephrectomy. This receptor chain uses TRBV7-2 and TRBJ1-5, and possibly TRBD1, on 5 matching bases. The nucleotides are TGTGCCAGCAGCTTCGGGGGAGGGCAGCCCCAGCATTTT. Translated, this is CASSFGGGQPQHF.